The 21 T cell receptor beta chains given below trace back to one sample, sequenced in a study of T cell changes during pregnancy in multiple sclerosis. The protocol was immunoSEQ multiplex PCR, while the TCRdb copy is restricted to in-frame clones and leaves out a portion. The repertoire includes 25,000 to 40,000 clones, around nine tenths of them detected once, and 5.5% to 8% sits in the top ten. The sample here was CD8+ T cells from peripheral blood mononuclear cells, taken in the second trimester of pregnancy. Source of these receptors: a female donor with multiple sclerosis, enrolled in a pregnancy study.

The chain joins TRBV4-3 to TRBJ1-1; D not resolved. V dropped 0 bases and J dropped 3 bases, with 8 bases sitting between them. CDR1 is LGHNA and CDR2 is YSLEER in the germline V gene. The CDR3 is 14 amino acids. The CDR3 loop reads CASSQDKSYTEAFF. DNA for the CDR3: TGCGCCAGCAGCCAAGATAAATCGTACACTGAAGCTTTCTTT.

The CDR3 coding sequence is TGTGCCAGCAGTTGGTCCTCGGGATCTGAAGCTTTCTTT. This codes for CASSWSSGSEAFF. This chain connects TRBV27 to TRBJ1-1; no clear D gene. Germline V lookup: CDR1 MNHEY, CDR2 SMNVEV (reference sequence). V lost 4 bases and J 6 bases, leaving 12 bases between the germline ends. There are 13 residues in the CDR3.

In DNA form, the CDR3 reads TGTGCCAGCCCCCCCTCAGGGGAAACCACAGATACGCAGTATTTT. It yields the protein CASPPSGETTDTQYF. J is TRBJ2-3 and V is TRBV6-4, with a tentative D call TRBD1 (6 bases). Trimming left V 8 bases short and J 2 bases short, with 17 bases between. The CDR3 length is 15 residues. From germline, CDR1 is MRHNA and CDR2 SNTAGT.

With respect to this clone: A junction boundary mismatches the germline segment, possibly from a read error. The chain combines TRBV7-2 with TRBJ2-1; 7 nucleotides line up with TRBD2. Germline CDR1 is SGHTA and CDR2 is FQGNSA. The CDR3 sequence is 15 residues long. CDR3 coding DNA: TGTGCCAGCAGCCTAGCCAGCGGGGCCTCCAATGAGCAGTTCTTC. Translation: CASSLASGASNEQFF.

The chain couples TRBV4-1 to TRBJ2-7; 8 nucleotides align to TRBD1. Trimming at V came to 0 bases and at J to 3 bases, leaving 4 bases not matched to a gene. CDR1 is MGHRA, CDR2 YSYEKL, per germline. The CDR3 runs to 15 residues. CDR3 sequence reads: CASSQDLGQGYEQYF. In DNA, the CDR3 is TGCGCCAGCAGCCAAGACCTTGGACAGGGCTACGAGCAGTACTTC.

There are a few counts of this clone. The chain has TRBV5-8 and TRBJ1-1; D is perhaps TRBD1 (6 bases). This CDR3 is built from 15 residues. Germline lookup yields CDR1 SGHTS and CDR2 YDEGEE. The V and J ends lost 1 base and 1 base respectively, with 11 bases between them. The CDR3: CASSLRTGRNTEAFF. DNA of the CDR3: TGTGCCAGCAGCTTGAGAACAGGGAGGAACACTGAAGCTTTCTTT.

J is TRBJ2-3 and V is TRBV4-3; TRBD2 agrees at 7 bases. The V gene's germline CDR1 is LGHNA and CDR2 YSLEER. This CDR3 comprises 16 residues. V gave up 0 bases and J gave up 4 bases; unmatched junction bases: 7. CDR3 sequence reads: CASSQDSAGVSDTQYF. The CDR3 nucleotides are TGCGCCAGCAGCCAAGATTCGGCGGGAGTTTCAGATACGCAGTATTTT.

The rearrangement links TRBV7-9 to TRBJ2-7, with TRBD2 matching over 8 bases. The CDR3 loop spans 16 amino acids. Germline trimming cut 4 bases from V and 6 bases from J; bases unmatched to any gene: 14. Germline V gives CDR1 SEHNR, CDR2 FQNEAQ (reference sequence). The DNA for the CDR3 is TGTGCCAGCAGCTCACGGGGTTCGGCGGGAGGCTTCGAGCAGTACTTC. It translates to CASSSRGSAGGFEQYF.

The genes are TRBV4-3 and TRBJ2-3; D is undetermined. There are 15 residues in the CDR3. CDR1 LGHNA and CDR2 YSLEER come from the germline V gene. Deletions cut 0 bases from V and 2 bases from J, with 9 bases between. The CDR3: CASSQDRGTTDTQYF. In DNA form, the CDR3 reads TGCGCCAGCAGCCAAGATCGAGGAACCACAGATACGCAGTATTTT.

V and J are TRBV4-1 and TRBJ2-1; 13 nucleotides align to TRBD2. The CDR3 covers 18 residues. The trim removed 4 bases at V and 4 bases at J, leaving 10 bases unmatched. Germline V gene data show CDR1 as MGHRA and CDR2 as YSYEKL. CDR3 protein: CASSPVLLAGGIYNEQFF. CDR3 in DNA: TGCGCCAGCAGCCCGGTTTTACTAGCGGGAGGGATTTACAATGAGCAGTTCTTC.

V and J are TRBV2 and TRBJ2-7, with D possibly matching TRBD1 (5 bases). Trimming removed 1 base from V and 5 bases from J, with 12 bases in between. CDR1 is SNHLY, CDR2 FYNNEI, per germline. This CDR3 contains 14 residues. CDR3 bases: TGTGCCAGCAGTGAAGACGCAGGGATCGACGAGCAGTACTTC. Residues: CASSEDAGIDEQYF.

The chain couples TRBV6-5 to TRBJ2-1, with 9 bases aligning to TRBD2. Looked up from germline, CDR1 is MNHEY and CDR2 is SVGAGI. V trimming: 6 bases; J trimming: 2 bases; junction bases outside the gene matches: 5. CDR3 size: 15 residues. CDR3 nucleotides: TGTGCCAGCAGGGTAGCGGGAGTAGCCTACAATGAGCAGTTCTTC. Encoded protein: CASRVAGVAYNEQFF.

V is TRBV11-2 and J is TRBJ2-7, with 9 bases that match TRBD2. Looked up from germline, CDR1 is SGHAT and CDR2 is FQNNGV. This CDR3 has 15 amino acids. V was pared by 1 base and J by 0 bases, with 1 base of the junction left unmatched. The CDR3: CASSLGSGSSYEQYF. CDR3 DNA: TGTGCCAGCAGCTTAGGTAGCGGGAGCTCCTACGAGCAGTACTTC.

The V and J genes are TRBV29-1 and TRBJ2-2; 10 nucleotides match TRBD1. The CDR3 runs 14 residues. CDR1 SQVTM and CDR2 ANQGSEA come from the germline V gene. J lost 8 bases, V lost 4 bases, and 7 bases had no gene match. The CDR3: CSVAQTGGVGELFF. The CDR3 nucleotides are TGCAGCGTTGCCCAGACAGGGGGCGTAGGGGAGCTGTTTTTT.

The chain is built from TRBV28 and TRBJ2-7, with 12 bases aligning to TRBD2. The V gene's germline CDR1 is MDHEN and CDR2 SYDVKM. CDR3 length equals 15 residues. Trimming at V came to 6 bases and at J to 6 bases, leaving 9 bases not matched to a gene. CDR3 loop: CASRASGRAGSEQYF. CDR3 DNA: TGTGCCAGCAGGGCTAGCGGGAGGGCCGGGAGCGAGCAGTACTTC.

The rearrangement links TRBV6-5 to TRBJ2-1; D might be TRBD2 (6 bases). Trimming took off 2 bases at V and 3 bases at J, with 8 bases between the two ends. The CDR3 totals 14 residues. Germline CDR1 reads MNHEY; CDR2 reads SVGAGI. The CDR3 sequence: CASSYNGGYNEQFF. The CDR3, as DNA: TGTGCCAGCAGTTACAACGGGGGCTACAATGAGCAGTTCTTC.

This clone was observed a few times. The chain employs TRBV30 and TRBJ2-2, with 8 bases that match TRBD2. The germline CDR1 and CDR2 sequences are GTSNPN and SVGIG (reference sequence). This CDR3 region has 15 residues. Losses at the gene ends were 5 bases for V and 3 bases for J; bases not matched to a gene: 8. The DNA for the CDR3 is TGTGCCTGGCCCCTCCGAGCGGGAGACACCGGGGAGCTGTTTTTT. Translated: CAWPLRAGDTGELFF.

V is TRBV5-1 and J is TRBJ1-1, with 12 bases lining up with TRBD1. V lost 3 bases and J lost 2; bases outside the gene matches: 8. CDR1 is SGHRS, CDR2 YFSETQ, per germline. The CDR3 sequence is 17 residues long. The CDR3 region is CASSSGQGAFSNTEAFF. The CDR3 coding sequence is TGCGCCAGCAGCTCGGGACAGGGGGCTTTTAGTAACACTGAAGCTTTCTTT.

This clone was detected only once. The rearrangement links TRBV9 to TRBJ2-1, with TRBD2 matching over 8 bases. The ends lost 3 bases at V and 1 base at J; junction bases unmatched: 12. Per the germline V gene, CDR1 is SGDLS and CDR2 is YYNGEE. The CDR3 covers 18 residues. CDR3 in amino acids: CASSADLRTSSSYNEQFF. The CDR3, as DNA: TGTGCCAGCAGCGCAGACCTAAGGACTAGCAGTTCCTACAATGAGCAGTTCTTC.

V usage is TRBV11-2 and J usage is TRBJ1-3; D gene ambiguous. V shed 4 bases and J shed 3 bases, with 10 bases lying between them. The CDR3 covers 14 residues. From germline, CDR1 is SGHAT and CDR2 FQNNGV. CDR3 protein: CASSYDIGGNTIYF. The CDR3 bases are TGTGCCAGCAGCTACGACATCGGTGGAAACACCATATATTTT.

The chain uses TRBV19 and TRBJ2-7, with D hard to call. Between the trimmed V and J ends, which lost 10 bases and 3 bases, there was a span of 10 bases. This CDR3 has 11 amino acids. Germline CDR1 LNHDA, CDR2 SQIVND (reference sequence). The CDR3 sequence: CATSNSYEQYF. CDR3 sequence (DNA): TGTGCCACAAGTAACAGCTACGAGCAGTACTTC.